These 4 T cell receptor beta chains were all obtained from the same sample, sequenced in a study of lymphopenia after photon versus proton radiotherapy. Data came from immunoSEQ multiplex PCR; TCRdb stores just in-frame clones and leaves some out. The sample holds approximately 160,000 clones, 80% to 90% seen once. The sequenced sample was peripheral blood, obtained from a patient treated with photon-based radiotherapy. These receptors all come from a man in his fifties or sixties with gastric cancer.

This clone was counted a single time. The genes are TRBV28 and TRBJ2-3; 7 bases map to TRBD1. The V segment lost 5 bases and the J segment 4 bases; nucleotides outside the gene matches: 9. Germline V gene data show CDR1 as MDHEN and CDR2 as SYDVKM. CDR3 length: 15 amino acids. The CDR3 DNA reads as TGTGCCAGCAGTCCCTCAACAGGGGCCCCAGATACGCAGTATTTT. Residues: CASSPSTGAPDTQYF.

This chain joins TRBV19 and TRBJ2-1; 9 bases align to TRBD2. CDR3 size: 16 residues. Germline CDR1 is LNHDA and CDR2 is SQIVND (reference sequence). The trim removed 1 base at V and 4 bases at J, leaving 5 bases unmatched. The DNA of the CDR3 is TGTGCCAGTAGTATAGCGGCGGGAGGGGTTTACAATGAGCAGTTCTTC. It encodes CASSIAAGGVYNEQFF.

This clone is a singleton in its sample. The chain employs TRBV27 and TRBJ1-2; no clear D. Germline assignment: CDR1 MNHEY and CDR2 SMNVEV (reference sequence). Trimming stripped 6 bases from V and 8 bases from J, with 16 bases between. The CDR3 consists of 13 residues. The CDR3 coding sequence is TGTGCCAGCAGCCAGGTCCCCGGTAGGGGCTACACCTTC. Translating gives CASSQVPGRGYTF.

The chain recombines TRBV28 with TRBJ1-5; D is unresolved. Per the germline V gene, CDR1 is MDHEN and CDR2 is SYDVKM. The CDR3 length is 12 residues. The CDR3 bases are TGTGCGTGGCAGGCGAGCAATCAGCCCCAGCATTTT. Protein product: CAWQASNQPQHF.